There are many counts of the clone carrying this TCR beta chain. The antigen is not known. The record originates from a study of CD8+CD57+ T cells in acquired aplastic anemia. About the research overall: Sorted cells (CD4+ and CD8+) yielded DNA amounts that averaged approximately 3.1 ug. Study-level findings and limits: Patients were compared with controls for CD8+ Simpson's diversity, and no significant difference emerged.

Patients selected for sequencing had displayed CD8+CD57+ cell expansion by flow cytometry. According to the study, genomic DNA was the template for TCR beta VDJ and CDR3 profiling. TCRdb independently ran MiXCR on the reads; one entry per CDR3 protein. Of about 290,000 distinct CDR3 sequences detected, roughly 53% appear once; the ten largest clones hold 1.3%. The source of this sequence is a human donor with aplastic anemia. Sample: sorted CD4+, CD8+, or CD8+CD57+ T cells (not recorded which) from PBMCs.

The CDR3 loop is CASSYQGPQETQYF. CDR3 in DNA: TGTGCCAGCAGTTACCAAGGTCCGCAAGAGACCCAGTACTTC. This chain uses TRBV6-2 or TRBV6-3 with TRBJ2-5, with unresolved D. Germline CDR1 and CDR2: MNHEY and SVGEGT. The CDR3 is 14 amino acids. The V end lost 2 bases, the J end lost 2 bases, and 9 bases lay between the germline ends.